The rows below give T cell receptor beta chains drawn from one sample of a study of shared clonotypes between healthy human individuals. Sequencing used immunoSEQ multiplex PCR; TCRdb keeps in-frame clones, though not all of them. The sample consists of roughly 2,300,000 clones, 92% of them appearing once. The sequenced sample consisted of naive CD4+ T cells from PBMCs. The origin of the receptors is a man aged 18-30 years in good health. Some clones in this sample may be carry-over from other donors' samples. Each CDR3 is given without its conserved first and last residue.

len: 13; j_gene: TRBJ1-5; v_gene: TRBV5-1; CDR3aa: ASSVSGGGNQPQH
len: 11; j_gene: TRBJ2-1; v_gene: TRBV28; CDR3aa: ANPGGAGNEQF
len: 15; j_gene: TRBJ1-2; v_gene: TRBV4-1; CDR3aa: ASSHPGQSTVRYGYT
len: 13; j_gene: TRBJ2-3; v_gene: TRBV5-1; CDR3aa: ASNLASGSGDTQY
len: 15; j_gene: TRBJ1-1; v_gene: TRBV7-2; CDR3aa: ASSFTGTGGANTEAF
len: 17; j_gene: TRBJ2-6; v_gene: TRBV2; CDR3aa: ASSERRSGGGRGANVLT
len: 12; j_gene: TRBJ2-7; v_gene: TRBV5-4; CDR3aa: ASSLSGRAVEQY
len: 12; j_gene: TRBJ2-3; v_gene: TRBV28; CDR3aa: ASSGQEFTDTQY
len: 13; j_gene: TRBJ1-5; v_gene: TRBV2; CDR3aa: ASSSSENSNQPQH
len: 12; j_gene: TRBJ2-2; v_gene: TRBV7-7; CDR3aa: ASSPRAGTGELF
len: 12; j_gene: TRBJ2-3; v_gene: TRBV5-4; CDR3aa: ASTRGGNTDTQY
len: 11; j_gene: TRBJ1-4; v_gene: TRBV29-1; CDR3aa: SVARQGGEKLF
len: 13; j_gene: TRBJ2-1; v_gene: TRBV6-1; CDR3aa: ASSEALGKGNEQF
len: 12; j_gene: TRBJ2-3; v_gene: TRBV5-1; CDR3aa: ASSLDGRTDTQY